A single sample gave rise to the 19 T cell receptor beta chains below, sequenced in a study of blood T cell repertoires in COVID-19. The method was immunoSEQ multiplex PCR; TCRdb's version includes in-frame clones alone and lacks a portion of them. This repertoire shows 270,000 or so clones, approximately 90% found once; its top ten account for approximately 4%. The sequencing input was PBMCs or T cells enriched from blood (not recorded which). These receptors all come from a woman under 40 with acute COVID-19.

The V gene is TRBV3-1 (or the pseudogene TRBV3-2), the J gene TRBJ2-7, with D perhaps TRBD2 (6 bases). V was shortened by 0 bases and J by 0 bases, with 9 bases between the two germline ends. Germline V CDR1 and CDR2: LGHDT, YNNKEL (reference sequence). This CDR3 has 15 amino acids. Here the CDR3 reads CASSQDWTTSYEQYF. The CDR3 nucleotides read TGTGCCAGCAGCCAAGATTGGACTACCTCCTACGAGCAGTACTTC.

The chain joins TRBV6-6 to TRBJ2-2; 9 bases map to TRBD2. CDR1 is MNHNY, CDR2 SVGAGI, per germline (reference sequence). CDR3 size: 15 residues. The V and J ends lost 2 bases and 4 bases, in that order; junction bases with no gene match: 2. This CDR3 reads CASSYGGRATGELFF. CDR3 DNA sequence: TGTGCCAGCAGTTACGGCGGGAGGGCCACCGGGGAGCTGTTTTTT.

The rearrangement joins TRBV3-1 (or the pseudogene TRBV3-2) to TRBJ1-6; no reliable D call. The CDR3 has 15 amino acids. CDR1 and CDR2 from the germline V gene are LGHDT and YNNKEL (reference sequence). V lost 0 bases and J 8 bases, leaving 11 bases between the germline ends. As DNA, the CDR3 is TGTGCCAGCAGCCAAGAACCGGGGTCTCATTCACCCCTCCACTTT. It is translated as CASSQEPGSHSPLHF.

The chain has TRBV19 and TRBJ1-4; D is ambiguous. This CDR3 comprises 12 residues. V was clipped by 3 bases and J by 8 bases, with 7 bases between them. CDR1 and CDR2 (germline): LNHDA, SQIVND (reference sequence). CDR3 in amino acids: CASSIFSEKLFF. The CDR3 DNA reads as TGTGCCAGTAGTATCTTTTCGGAAAAACTGTTTTTT.

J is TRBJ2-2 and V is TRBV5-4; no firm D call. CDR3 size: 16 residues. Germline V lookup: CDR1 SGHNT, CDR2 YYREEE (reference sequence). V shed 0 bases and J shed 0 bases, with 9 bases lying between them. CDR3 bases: TGTGCCAGCAGCTTGGCGACTCTACCGAACACCGGGGAGCTGTTTTTT. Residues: CASSLATLPNTGELFF.

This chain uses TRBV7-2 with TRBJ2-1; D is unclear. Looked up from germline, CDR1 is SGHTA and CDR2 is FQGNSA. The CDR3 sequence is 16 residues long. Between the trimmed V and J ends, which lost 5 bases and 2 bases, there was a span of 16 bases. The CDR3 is CASSPDVVRAYNEQFF. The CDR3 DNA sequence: TGTGCCAGCAGCCCCGATGTCGTCCGGGCCTACAATGAGCAGTTCTTC.

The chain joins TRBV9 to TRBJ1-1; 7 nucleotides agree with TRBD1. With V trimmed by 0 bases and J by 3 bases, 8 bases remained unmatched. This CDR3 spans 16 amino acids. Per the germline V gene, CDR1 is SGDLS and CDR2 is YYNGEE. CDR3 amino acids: CASSVGGTDQYTEAFF. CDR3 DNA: TGTGCCAGCAGCGTAGGTGGGACAGATCAATACACTGAAGCTTTCTTT.

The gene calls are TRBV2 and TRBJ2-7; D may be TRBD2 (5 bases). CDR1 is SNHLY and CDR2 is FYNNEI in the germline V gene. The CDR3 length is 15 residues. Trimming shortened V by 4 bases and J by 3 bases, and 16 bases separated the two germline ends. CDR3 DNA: TGTGCCAGCAGTGCTTTAGCCGGGGTGGTCTACGAGCAGTACTTC. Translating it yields CASSALAGVVYEQYF. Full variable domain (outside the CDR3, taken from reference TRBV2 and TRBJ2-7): EPEVTQTPSHQVTQMGQEVILRCVPISNHLYFYWYRQILGQKVEFLVSFYNNEISEKSEIFDDQFSVERPDGSNFTLKIRSTKLEDSAMYFCASSALAGVVYEQYFGPGTRLTVT.

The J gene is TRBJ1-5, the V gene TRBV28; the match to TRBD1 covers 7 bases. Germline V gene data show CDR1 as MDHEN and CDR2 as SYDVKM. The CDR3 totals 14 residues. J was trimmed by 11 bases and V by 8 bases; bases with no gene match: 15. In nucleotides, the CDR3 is TGTGCCAGCGAGCCCCCCGAGGGGGCAGGGGCCCAGCATTTT. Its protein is CASEPPEGAGAQHF.

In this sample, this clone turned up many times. Written as DNA, the CDR3 is TGTGCCTGGCAATCCGGGACAGCAACCTACGAGCAGTACTTC. Its translation is CAWQSGTATYEQYF. The chain joins TRBV30 to TRBJ2-7; 7 bases align to TRBD1. The J segment lost 2 bases and the V segment lost 5 bases, leaving 9 bases of the junction unmatched. This CDR3 is 14 amino acids long. CDR1 GTSNPN and CDR2 SVGIG come from the germline V gene (reference sequence). The variable domain in full, completed from reference TRBV30 and TRBJ2-7, reads SQTIHQWPATLVQPVGSPLSLECTVEGTSNPNLYWYRQAAGRGLQLLFYSVGIGQISSEVPQNLSASRPQDRQFILSSKKLLLSDSGFYLCAWQSGTATYEQYFGPGTRLTVT.

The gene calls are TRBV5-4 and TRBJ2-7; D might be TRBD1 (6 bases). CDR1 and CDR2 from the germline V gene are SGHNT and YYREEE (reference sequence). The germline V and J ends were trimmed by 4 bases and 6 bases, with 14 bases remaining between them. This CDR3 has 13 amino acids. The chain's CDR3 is CASSTRTVGEQYF. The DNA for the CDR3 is TGTGCCAGCAGCACCAGGACAGTGGGCGAGCAGTACTTC.

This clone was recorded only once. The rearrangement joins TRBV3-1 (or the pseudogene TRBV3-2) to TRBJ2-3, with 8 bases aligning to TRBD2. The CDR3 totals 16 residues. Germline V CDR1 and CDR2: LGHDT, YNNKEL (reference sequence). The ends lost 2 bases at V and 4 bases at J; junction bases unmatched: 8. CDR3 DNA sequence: TGTGCCAGCAGCCAAACACCGGGACTAGAGGCAGATACGCAGTATTTT. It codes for CASSQTPGLEADTQYF.

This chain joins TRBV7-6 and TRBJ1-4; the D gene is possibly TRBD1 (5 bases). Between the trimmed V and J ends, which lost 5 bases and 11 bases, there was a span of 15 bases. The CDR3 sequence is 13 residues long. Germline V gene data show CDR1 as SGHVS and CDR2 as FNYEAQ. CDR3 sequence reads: CASSLGGPNKLFF. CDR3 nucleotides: TGTGCCAGCAGCCTGGGGGGACCCAACAAACTGTTTTTT.

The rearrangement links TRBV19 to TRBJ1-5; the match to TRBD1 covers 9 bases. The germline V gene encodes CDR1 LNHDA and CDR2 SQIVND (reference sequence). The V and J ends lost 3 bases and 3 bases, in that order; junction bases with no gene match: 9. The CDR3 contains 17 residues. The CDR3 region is CASSMGTGQGVNQPQHF. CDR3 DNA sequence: TGTGCCAGTAGTATGGGCACGGGACAGGGTGTCAATCAGCCCCAGCATTTT.

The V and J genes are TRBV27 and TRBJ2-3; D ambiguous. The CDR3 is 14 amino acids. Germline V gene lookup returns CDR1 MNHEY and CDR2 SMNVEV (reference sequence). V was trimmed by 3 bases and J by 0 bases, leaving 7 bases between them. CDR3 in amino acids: CASSLTLSTDTQYF. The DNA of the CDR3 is TGTGCCAGCAGTTTGACATTAAGCACAGATACGCAGTATTTT.

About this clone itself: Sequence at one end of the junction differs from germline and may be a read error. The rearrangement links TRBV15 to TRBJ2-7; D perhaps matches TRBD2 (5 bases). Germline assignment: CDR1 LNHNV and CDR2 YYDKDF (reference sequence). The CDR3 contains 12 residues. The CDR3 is CATSRDDGKIDF. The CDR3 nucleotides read TGTGCCACCAGCAGAGATGACGGGAAGATCGACTTC.

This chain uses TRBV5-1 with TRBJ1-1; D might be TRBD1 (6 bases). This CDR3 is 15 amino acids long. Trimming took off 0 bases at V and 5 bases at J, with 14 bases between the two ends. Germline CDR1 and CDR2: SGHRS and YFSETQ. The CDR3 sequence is CASSLALTGYTEAFF. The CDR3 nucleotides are TGCGCCAGCAGCTTGGCCCTCACAGGGTATACTGAAGCTTTCTTT.

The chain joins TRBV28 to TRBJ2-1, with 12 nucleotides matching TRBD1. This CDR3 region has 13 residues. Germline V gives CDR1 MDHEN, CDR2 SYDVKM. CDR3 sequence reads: CATLGTGGPEQFF. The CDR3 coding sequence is TGTGCGACACTGGGGACAGGGGGCCCTGAGCAGTTCTTC.

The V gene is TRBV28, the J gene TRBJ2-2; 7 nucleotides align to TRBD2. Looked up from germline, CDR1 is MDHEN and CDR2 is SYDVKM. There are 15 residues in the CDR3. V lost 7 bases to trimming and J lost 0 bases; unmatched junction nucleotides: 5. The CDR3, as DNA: TGTGCCAGCAATGGAGCGGGGACGAACACCGGGGAGCTGTTTTTT. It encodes CASNGAGTNTGELFF.